One sample yielded the 30 T cell receptor beta chains listed below, sequenced in a study of blood T cell repertoires in COVID-19 (dated by TCRdb to between 2020 and 2021). Library prep was done by the immunoSEQ multiplex PCR assay. What TCRdb holds here is the immuneACCESS table cut down to in-frame rearrangements. Part of the clones is not present; checked against another copy, under half of the missing clones reflect an unresolved V gene, and the others are unexplained. This sample is represented by 93,000 or so clones; 70% to 90% of them were singletons. The ten top clones hold about 3.2% of the sample. Sequenced sample: peripheral blood. The receptors shown here come from a human donor in a cohort sampled during active COVID-19.

The V and J genes are TRBV6-5 and TRBJ1-5; D uncertain. The CDR3 has 15 amino acids. From germline, CDR1 is MNHEY and CDR2 SVGAGI. Trimming pared 4 bases from V and 0 bases from J, leaving 10 bases between. CDR3 bases: TGTGCCAGCAGTTCCACTTATGATAGCAATCAGCCCCAGCATTTT. Its translation: CASSSTYDSNQPQHF.

The chain joins TRBV7-3 to TRBJ2-1, with TRBD2 matching over 11 bases. The germline V gene has CDR1 SGHTA and CDR2 FQGTGA. With 1 base clipped from V and 10 bases from J, the junction kept 6 bases outside the gene matches. This CDR3 has 15 amino acids. The CDR3: CASSLRLAGIGEQFF. CDR3 DNA: TGTGCCAGCAGCTTAAGACTAGCGGGGATAGGGGAGCAGTTCTTC.

This chain links TRBV7-9 with TRBJ2-7, with 8 positions matching TRBD2. V was clipped by 1 base and J by 7 bases; unmatched bases: 15. The CDR3 runs to 17 residues. Germline values: CDR1 SEHNR, CDR2 FQNEAQ (reference sequence). DNA for the CDR3: TGTGCCAGCAGCTTAGTGGCGGCGGGAGGCCCCTTAGGGGAGCAGTACTTC. Translation: CASSLVAAGGPLGEQYF.

This rearrangement joins TRBV30 to TRBJ1-2; D gene unclear. The CDR3 consists of 13 residues. Trimming removed 0 bases from V and 2 bases from J, with 7 bases in between. Germline V gene sequence: CDR1 GTSNPN, CDR2 SVGIG (reference sequence). The CDR3 region has the DNA TGTGCCTGGAGTGTATCTATGAACTATGGCTACACCTTC. Translating gives CAWSVSMNYGYTF. Based on the CDR3 plus reference TRBV30 and TRBJ1-2, the full variable domain is SQTIHQWPATLVQPVGSPLSLECTVEGTSNPNLYWYRQAAGRGLQLLFYSVGIGQISSEVPQNLSASRPQDRQFILSSKKLLLSDSGFYLCAWSVSMNYGYTFGSGTRLTVV.

V gene TRBV27 combines with J gene TRBJ2-7, with 9 bases fitting TRBD2. J lost 5 bases, V lost 2 bases, and 10 bases had no gene match. CDR1 and CDR2 (germline): MNHEY, SMNVEV (reference sequence). The CDR3 length is 16 residues. CDR3 nucleotides: TGTGCCAGCAGTTTAAGGGCCCTTAGCGGGAGCCACGAGCAGTACTTC. Its translation: CASSLRALSGSHEQYF.

With regard to this clone: Other DNA sequences within the sample encode an identical CDR3. The chain couples TRBV7-2 to TRBJ2-7; TRBD2 matches at 11 bases. V lost 5 bases and J lost 4; bases outside the gene matches: 7. The CDR3 sequence is 15 residues long. Germline assignment: CDR1 SGHTA and CDR2 FQGNSA. CDR3 in DNA: TGTGCCAGCAGCCCTAGACTAGCGGGATCTTACGAGCAGTACTTC. Encoded protein: CASSPRLAGSYEQYF.

J is TRBJ2-3 and V is TRBV7-7, with TRBD1 as a possible D gene (5 bases). The CDR3 covers 13 residues. CDR1 and CDR2 from the germline V gene are SSHAT and FNYEAQ (reference sequence). V was pared by 6 bases and J by 9 bases, with 16 bases between. CDR3: CASSSDTRGTQYF. The CDR3 region has the DNA TGTGCCAGCAGTTCGGACACCCGCGGAACGCAGTATTTT.

The CDR3 DNA sequence: TGCGCCAGCACAAGACAGGGGGAAGAGACCCAGTACTTC. As protein: CASTRQGEETQYF. The V call is TRBV5-1, the J call TRBJ2-5, with TRBD1 identical over 9 bases. V shed 6 bases and J 3 bases; nucleotides not matched to a gene: 3. The length of the CDR3 is 13 residues. CDR1 is SGHRS, CDR2 YFSETQ, per germline. The whole variable domain, remainder taken from reference TRBV5-1 and TRBJ2-5, is KAGVTQTPRYLIKTRGQQVTLSCSPISGHRSVSWYQQTPGQGLQFLFEYFSETQRNKGNFPGRFSGRQFSNSRSEMNVSTLELGDSALYLCASTRQGEETQYFGPGTRLLVL.

The J gene is TRBJ2-5, the V gene TRBV29-1, with TRBD2 identical over 13 bases. V gave up 8 bases and J gave up 2 bases; unmatched junction bases: 5. CDR3 length: 14 amino acids. Germline V gene lookup returns CDR1 SQVTM and CDR2 ANQGSEA. CDR3 loop: CSLRTSGRQETQYF. The CDR3 DNA reads TGCAGCCTGAGGACTAGCGGGAGACAAGAGACCCAGTACTTC.

The gene calls are TRBV5-1 and TRBJ1-2; D is unresolved. Germline loops: CDR1 SGHRS, CDR2 YFSETQ. CDR3 length equals 16 residues. Trimming took 3 bases from V and 6 from J, leaving 21 bases between them. The CDR3 loop is CASSSIGLYAADGYTF. CDR3 DNA sequence: TGCGCCAGCAGCTCGATAGGACTGTATGCCGCAGATGGCTACACCTTC.

J is TRBJ2-5 and V is TRBV6-5; a possible D gene is TRBD1 (5 bases). V shed 2 bases and J shed 7 bases, with 8 bases lying between them. CDR3 length equals 12 residues. CDR1 MNHEY and CDR2 SVGAGI come from the germline V gene. CDR3 bases: TGTGCCAGCAGTTACGACAGCCGGACCCAGTACTTC. Its protein product is CASSYDSRTQYF.

This clone was detected a few times. The chain recombines TRBV7-9 with TRBJ2-7; D perhaps matches TRBD1 (6 bases). This CDR3 comprises 15 residues. The germline V and J ends were trimmed by 2 bases and 0 bases, with 11 bases remaining between them. Germline lookup yields CDR1 SEHNR and CDR2 FQNEAQ (reference sequence). As DNA, the CDR3 is TGTGCCAGCAGCTTACCACAGGGCAGCTCCTACGAGCAGTACTTC. Encoded protein: CASSLPQGSSYEQYF.

The chain has TRBV10-2 and TRBJ1-6; a weak D match, TRBD1 (6 bases). CDR3 length: 12 amino acids. Germline lookup yields CDR1 WSHSY and CDR2 SAAADI. V shed 6 bases and J shed 8 bases, with 8 bases lying between them. The CDR3 region has the DNA TGCGCCAGCAGGCCAGGGGATTCACCCCTCCACTTT. Translation: CASRPGDSPLHF.

This clone was counted a few times. The gene calls are TRBV18 and TRBJ1-5, with D possibly TRBD1 on 5 matching bases. V was pared by 1 base and J by 0 bases, with 10 bases between. The CDR3 is 16 amino acids. Germline CDR1 reads KGHSH; CDR2 reads LQKENI. The CDR3 sequence: CASSPRARVSNQPQHF. The CDR3 coding sequence is TGTGCCAGCTCACCACGGGCCAGGGTTAGCAATCAGCCCCAGCATTTT.

This chain uses TRBV28 with TRBJ1-5; no reliable D call. V was cut by 5 bases and J by 3 bases, with 11 bases left in between. This CDR3 contains 14 residues. Germline V gene lookup returns CDR1 MDHEN and CDR2 SYDVKM. DNA for the CDR3: TGTGCCAGCAGTCCGGGTCTCCTCAATCAGCCCCAGCATTTT. This codes for CASSPGLLNQPQHF.

This clone appeared a single time. The V gene is TRBV24-1, the J gene TRBJ2-5; TRBD1 matches 10 bases. The CDR3 covers 16 residues. The V segment lost 4 bases and the J segment 5 bases; nucleotides outside the gene matches: 9. CDR1 and CDR2 from the germline V gene are KGHDR and SFDVKD. CDR3 loop: CATSDARDRGGETQYF. CDR3 sequence (DNA): TGTGCCACCAGTGACGCCCGGGACAGGGGAGGCGAGACCCAGTACTTC.

The CDR3 protein is CASSPPRGGIQETQYF. The CDR3 coding sequence is TGTGCCAGCTCACCACCGCGGGGGGGAATTCAGGAGACCCAGTACTTC. This chain connects TRBV18 to TRBJ2-5; 9 bases are a match to TRBD2. Germline V lookup: CDR1 KGHSH, CDR2 LQKENI. The CDR3 contains 16 residues. V lost 0 bases and J lost 5; bases outside the gene matches: 7.

J is TRBJ1-4 and V is TRBV9; D is ambiguous. The V and J ends lost 0 bases and 6 bases respectively, with 12 bases between them. Germline V CDR1 and CDR2: SGDLS, YYNGEE. The CDR3 totals 15 residues. In nucleotides, the CDR3 is TGTGCCAGCAGCGTAGCTGGTGAGGGTTATGAAAAACTGTTTTTT. It encodes CASSVAGEGYEKLFF.

V gene TRBV25-1 combines with J gene TRBJ1-2; TRBD1 matches 7 bases. The germline V gene has CDR1 MGHDK and CDR2 SYGVNS. J gave up 2 bases and V 6 bases, and 9 bases lay outside the gene matches. The CDR3 is made up of 15 amino acids. The CDR3, as DNA: TGTGCCAGCAGCAGAACCGGGACAGTAAACTATGGCTACACCTTC. Translating gives CASSRTGTVNYGYTF.

J is TRBJ1-4 and V is TRBV6-2 or TRBV6-3, with 7 positions matching TRBD1. V was pared by 0 bases and J by 3 bases, with 7 bases of the junction left unmatched. CDR3 size: 17 residues. Looked up from germline, CDR1 is MNHEY and CDR2 is SVGEGT. For the CDR3, the DNA is TGTGCCAGCAGTTACTCCGTCCGGGACAGCGCTAATGAAAAACTGTTTTTT. This translates into CASSYSVRDSANEKLFF.

The chain carries TRBV10-3 and TRBJ1-2, with 11 positions matching TRBD1. The ends lost 6 bases at V and 1 base at J; junction bases unmatched: 7. The germline V gene encodes CDR1 ENHRY and CDR2 SYGVKD. The CDR3 loop spans 16 amino acids. CDR3: CAIREGQGVYNYGYTF. The CDR3, as DNA: TGTGCCATCAGGGAGGGACAGGGGGTATATAACTATGGCTACACCTTC.

In its sample, this clone was seen once. V gene TRBV30 combines with J gene TRBJ1-6; TRBD1 aligns across 7 bases. Per the germline V gene, CDR1 is GTSNPN and CDR2 is SVGIG (reference sequence). The CDR3 is made up of 14 amino acids. V lost 7 bases and J lost 6; bases outside the gene matches: 9. The CDR3 protein is CASHRDSVNSPLHF. The CDR3 region has the DNA TGTGCCTCTCACCGGGACAGCGTTAATTCACCCCTCCACTTT.

The chain is built from TRBV6-1 and TRBJ1-1; 8 positions agree with TRBD1. Germline V gives CDR1 MNHNS, CDR2 SASEGT. CDR3 length: 13 residues. The junction had 4 bases not matched to a gene; V was cut back by 3 bases and J by 7 bases. CDR3 nucleotide sequence: TGTGCCAGCAGTGAGGACAGGGTGGGTGAAGCTTTCTTT. Amino acids: CASSEDRVGEAFF.

The rearrangement uses TRBV6-5 and TRBJ2-7; a possible D gene is TRBD2 (6 bases). Germline CDR1 and CDR2: MNHEY and SVGAGI. CDR3 size: 14 residues. Trimming removed 5 bases at V and 0 bases at J, with 11 bases between. Here the CDR3 DNA reads TGTGCCAGCAGTCCTCGGGGGAGCTCCTACGAGCAGTACTTC. It specifies CASSPRGSSYEQYF.

This sequence joins TRBV27 and TRBJ2-7, with a weak D call TRBD2 (5 bases). Germline V gene lookup returns CDR1 MNHEY and CDR2 SMNVEV (reference sequence). Trimming cost V 5 bases and J 5 bases, with 13 bases left between them. The CDR3 has 13 residues. CDR3 in DNA: TGTGCCAGCAGTCCTCGGGGTGGACACGAGCAGTACTTC. It encodes CASSPRGGHEQYF.

This chain uses TRBV25-1 with TRBJ2-5; 9 bases match TRBD1. The germline CDR1 and CDR2 sequences are MGHDK and SYGVNS. Losses at the gene ends were 5 bases for V and 5 bases for J; bases not matched to a gene: 15. The CDR3 loop spans 17 amino acids. In DNA form, the CDR3 reads TGTGCCAGCAGTCTCGGGACAGGGATGGGGCTCGGGGAGACCCAGTACTTC. Amino acid sequence: CASSLGTGMGLGETQYF.

The rearrangement joins TRBV13 to TRBJ1-2; no clear D gene. CDR3 size: 17 residues. Germline V gives CDR1 PRHDT, CDR2 FYEKMQ (reference sequence). The germline V and J ends were trimmed by 0 bases and 4 bases, with 18 bases remaining between them. The CDR3 spells CASSLGSRLDGFYGYTF. The CDR3 nucleotides read TGTGCCAGCAGCTTAGGAAGCAGGCTTGATGGATTCTATGGCTACACCTTC.

The genes are TRBV29-1 and TRBJ2-1, with 12 bases fitting TRBD1. Germline values: CDR1 SQVTM, CDR2 ANQGSEA. J lost 11 bases, V lost 6 bases, and 14 bases had no gene match. The CDR3 has 15 amino acids. CDR3 DNA sequence: TGCAGCGTCCCCAAACCGGGACAGGGGGCGTATAAGCAGTTCTTC. Its translation is CSVPKPGQGAYKQFF.

This clone was recorded a few times. The rearrangement uses TRBV2 and TRBJ2-7; no clear D gene. CDR1 and CDR2 (germline): SNHLY, FYNNEI. The ends were cut back, 8 bases at V and 0 bases at J, with 17 bases in the middle. The CDR3 spans 15 residues. The CDR3 reads CASYAVTSSSYEQYF. The CDR3 nucleotides read TGTGCCAGCTATGCCGTGACATCGAGCTCCTACGAGCAGTACTTC.

The V gene is TRBV19, the J gene TRBJ1-5; D call uncertain. The CDR3 is 15 amino acids. The germline V and J ends were trimmed by 7 bases and 3 bases, with 16 bases remaining between them. CDR1 and CDR2 (germline): LNHDA, SQIVND (reference sequence). DNA for the CDR3: TGTGCCAGTACCTCTTATTCCGGGAACAATCAGCCCCAGCATTTT. Amino acid sequence: CASTSYSGNNQPQHF.